The 8 T cell receptor beta chains below were found in one sample sequenced in a study of OX40 agonist ivuxolimab in advanced cancers. Only in-frame clones appear in the TCRdb table, and some are missing; sequencing was by immunoSEQ multiplex PCR. The sample shows 25,000 to 35,000 clones, under 90% of them seen only once. The specimen comprised CD4+ or CD8+ T cells sorted from blood, sampled in a trial of the OX40 agonist ivuxolimab. Source of these receptors: an adult with an advanced solid tumor such as melanoma, head and neck, liver or kidney cancer.

This clone was counted a single time. The chain joins TRBV7-9 to TRBJ2-7; 7 bases line up with TRBD1. V was clipped by 5 bases and J by 1 base; unmatched bases: 20. The V gene's germline CDR1 is SEHNR and CDR2 FQNEAQ (reference sequence). CDR3 length equals 19 residues. CDR3 coding DNA: TGTGCCAGCAGCGGCCCAACTCGGGACAGAGAGCGCCTGTCCTACGAGCAGTACTTC. Its protein product is CASSGPTRDRERLSYEQYF.

J is TRBJ2-7 and V is TRBV5-1; either TRBD1 or TRBD2 may supply D (5 bases each). The germline V and J ends were trimmed by 4 bases and 2 bases, with 25 bases remaining between them. This CDR3 spans 18 amino acids. CDR1 is SGHRS, CDR2 YFSETQ, per germline. The chain's CDR3 is CASSILPRGPELPYEQYF. DNA of the CDR3: TGCGCCAGCAGCATTCTCCCCCGGGGCCCTGAGCTACCCTACGAGCAGTACTTC.

CDR3 residues: CASSIAESSYNEQFF. CDR3 DNA sequence: TGTGCCAGTAGTATAGCGGAAAGCTCCTACAATGAGCAGTTCTTC. J is TRBJ2-1 and V is TRBV19, with unresolved D. Trimming removed 1 base from V and 0 bases from J, with 7 bases in between. This CDR3 has 15 amino acids. Looked up from germline, CDR1 is LNHDA and CDR2 is SQIVND (reference sequence).

The chain couples TRBV7-3 to TRBJ2-1, with a possible D match to TRBD1 (5 bases). Germline V gene lookup returns CDR1 SGHTA and CDR2 FQGTGA. V was trimmed by 4 bases and J by 10 bases, leaving 14 bases between them. The CDR3 consists of 13 residues. CDR3 sequence (DNA): TGTGCCAGCAGCTCGACTGGGCAGGGAGAGCAGTTCTTC. It is translated as CASSSTGQGEQFF.

This chain links TRBV30 with TRBJ2-4; D uncertain. The V and J ends lost 6 bases and 5 bases respectively, with 14 bases between them. The CDR3 runs 13 residues. Germline assignment: CDR1 GTSNPN and CDR2 SVGIG (reference sequence). CDR3 nucleotide sequence: TGTGCCTGCTATGAGGTCTGGGAAAACATTCAGTACTTC. Translated: CACYEVWENIQYF.

This chain uses TRBV10-3 with TRBJ1-1; D call uncertain. CDR3 length: 14 residues. V dropped 2 bases and J dropped 1 base, with 8 bases sitting between them. CDR1 and CDR2 (germline): ENHRY, SYGVKD. The CDR3 reads CAISEGLGNTEAFF. DNA of the CDR3: TGTGCCATCAGTGAGGGGCTGGGGAACACTGAAGCTTTCTTT.

The chain combines TRBV6-1 with TRBJ2-7, with TRBD2 as a possible D gene (6 bases). V was pared by 6 bases and J by 4 bases, with 13 bases between. The germline V gene has CDR1 MNHNS and CDR2 SASEGT. The CDR3 contains 13 residues. CDR3 in amino acids: CASSTWRAYEQYF. CDR3 DNA sequence: TGTGCCAGCAGCACCTGGAGGGCGTACGAGCAGTACTTC.

V gene TRBV7-2 combines with J gene TRBJ1-3, with 9 positions matching TRBD1. V shed 4 bases and J 5 bases; nucleotides not matched to a gene: 6. Germline loops: CDR1 SGHTA, CDR2 FQGNSA. The CDR3 totals 15 residues. CDR3 in amino acids: CASSWGQGGRNTIYF. DNA of the CDR3: TGTGCCAGCAGCTGGGGACAGGGCGGAAGAAACACCATATATTTT.